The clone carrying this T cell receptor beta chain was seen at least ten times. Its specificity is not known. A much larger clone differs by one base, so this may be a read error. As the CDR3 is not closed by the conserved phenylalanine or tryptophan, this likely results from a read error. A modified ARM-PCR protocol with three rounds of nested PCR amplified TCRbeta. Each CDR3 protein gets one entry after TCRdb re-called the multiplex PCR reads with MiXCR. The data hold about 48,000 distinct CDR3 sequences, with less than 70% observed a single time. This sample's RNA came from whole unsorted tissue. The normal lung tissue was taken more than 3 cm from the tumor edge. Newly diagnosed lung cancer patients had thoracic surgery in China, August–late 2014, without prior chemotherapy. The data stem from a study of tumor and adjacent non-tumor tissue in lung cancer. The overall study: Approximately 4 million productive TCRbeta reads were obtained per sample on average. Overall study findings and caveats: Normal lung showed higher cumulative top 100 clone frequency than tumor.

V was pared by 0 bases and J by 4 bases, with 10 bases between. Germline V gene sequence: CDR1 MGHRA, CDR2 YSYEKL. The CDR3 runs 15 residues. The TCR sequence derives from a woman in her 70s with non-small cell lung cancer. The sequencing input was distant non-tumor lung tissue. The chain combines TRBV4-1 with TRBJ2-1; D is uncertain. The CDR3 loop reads CASSQEGGTYNEQFL. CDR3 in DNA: TGCGCCAGCAGCCAAGAGGGCGGTACATACAATGAGCAGTTCCTC.